Presented here are 23 T cell receptor beta chains from one specimen sequenced in a study of spatial heterogeneity in lung cancer. Broader study findings: Mutation tallies in tumors tracked expanded intratumoral alpha and beta TCR counts.

The time point: sample taken at primary tumor resection. The antigens these receptors bind are not known. TCRdb recomputed calls from the 5' RACE reads with MiXCR, one row per CDR3 protein. The data hold about 5,200 distinct CDR3 sequences, with approximately 12% observed a single time. Here the sequenced sample was lung tumor tissue, taken at surgery. These receptors originate from a male donor with early-stage non-small cell lung cancer.

V and J are TRBV7-2 and TRBJ2-5; TRBD1 might be the D (6 bases). Germline lookup yields CDR1 SGHTA and CDR2 FQGNSA. The CDR3 is 14 residues long. Trimming stripped 4 bases from V and 5 bases from J, with 14 bases between. The CDR3, as DNA: TGTGCCAGCAGCTCACAGGGTAGTATCGAGACCCAGTACTTC. Its translation is CASSSQGSIETQYF.

There are a few counts of this clonotype. The chain combines TRBV20-1 with TRBJ2-1; D call uncertain. Trimming took off 0 bases at V and 0 bases at J, with 12 bases between the two ends. Germline CDR1 reads DFQATT; CDR2 reads SNEGSKA (reference sequence). The CDR3 is made up of 16 amino acids. Here the CDR3 reads CSARDAGRSSYNEQFF. As DNA, the CDR3 is TGCAGTGCTAGAGATGCCGGGCGCAGCTCCTACAATGAGCAGTTCTTC.

This clonotype was seen more than once but under ten times. The V gene is TRBV3-2, the J gene TRBJ1-1; TRBD1 reflects the table's D call only, with no check against the DNA. TRBV3-2 is listed as a pseudogene. The length of the CDR3 is 16 residues. Written as DNA, the CDR3 is TGTGCCAGCAGCCACCAAAGACAGGGAACGAACACTGAAGCTTTCTTT. Amino acid sequence: CASSHQRQGTNTEAFF.

This clonotype was seen a handful of times. The rearrangement joins TRBV29-1 to TRBJ2-1; D perhaps matches TRBD1 (6 bases). The ends were cut back, 2 bases at V and 6 bases at J, with 8 bases in the middle. CDR1 and CDR2 (germline): SQVTM, ANQGSEA. The CDR3 covers 12 residues. CDR3 loop: CSVERGSNEQFF. In DNA form, the CDR3 reads TGCAGCGTTGAAAGGGGGTCCAATGAGCAGTTCTTC.

This clonotype has a count of ten or more. CDR3 sequence (DNA): TGTGCCAGCAGCTTATCACGGACGGAAAAAGCTTTCTTT. Translating it yields CASSLSRTEKAFF. This chain connects TRBV7-3 to TRBJ1-1; D uncertain. This CDR3 has 13 residues. Trimming removed 2 bases from V and 9 bases from J, with 13 bases in between. CDR1 SGHTA and CDR2 FQGTGA come from the germline V gene.

In this sample, this clonotype is medium-sized. DNA for the CDR3: TGTGCCAGCAGTATTTCCGGGACTAGCGGGGGCAGGTACAATGAGCAGTTCTTC. Encoded protein: CASSISGTSGGRYNEQFF. The chain uses TRBV13 and TRBJ2-1, with 14 bases lining up with TRBD2. The J segment lost 4 bases and the V segment lost 6 bases, leaving 11 bases of the junction unmatched. The CDR3 runs to 18 residues. Germline CDR1 is PRHDT and CDR2 is FYEKMQ (reference sequence).

V gene TRBV11-2 combines with J gene TRBJ1-4; D is possibly TRBD1 (5 bases). Trimming cost V 5 bases and J 2 bases, with 12 bases left between them. CDR3 length equals 15 residues. Germline V gene lookup returns CDR1 SGHAT and CDR2 FQNNGV. The CDR3 region is CASSPAGVTNEKLFF. In DNA, the CDR3 is TGTGCCAGCAGCCCCGCGGGGGTGACTAATGAAAAACTGTTTTTT.

In its sample, this clonotype was seen a few times. The J gene is TRBJ2-7, the V gene TRBV11-2; possible D gene TRBD1, 5 bases. The CDR3 extends over 13 amino acids. V lost 0 bases to trimming and J lost 7 bases, with 10 bases between them. Germline V gene data show CDR1 as SGHAT and CDR2 as FQNNGV. The CDR3, as DNA: TGTGCCAGCAGCTTAGATTTTTCAGGGGAGCAGTACGTC. This encodes CASSLDFSGEQYV.

Note on this clonotype: The junction departs from the called germline gene at one end, perhaps through a read error. The chain carries TRBV7-9 and TRBJ2-3; D is ambiguous. Germline-derived CDR1 and CDR2 are SEHNR and FQNEAQ (reference sequence). The CDR3 spans 17 residues. CDR3 DNA: TGTGCCAGCAGCTTAGCGTCTTTGAACAGATTCACAGATATGCAGTATTTT. This encodes CASSLASLNRFTDMQYF.

By proportion, this clonotype is medium-sized (0.01 to 0.1%). The chain is built from TRBV12-3 or TRBV12-4 and TRBJ1-3; D gene ambiguous. The CDR3 loop spans 14 amino acids. Trimming took off 3 bases at V and 2 bases at J, with 8 bases between the two ends. Here the CDR3 reads CASSLRATGNTIYF. The CDR3 nucleotides are TGTGCCAGCAGTTTGAGGGCAACTGGAAACACCATATATTTT.

This clonotype showed up just a few times. The chain links TRBV5-1 to TRBJ2-3, with D uncertain. Germline V gene lookup returns CDR1 SGHRS and CDR2 YFSETQ. The CDR3 is 13 amino acids. Trimming stripped 7 bases from V and 2 bases from J, with 11 bases between. As DNA, the CDR3 is TGCGCCAGCGGCGACGGAGCCACAGATACGCAGTATTTT. It codes for CASGDGATDTQYF. Using reference TRBV5-1 and TRBJ2-3 for the parts outside the CDR3, the full variable domain is KAGVTQTPRYLIKTRGQQVTLSCSPISGHRSVSWYQQTPGQGLQFLFEYFSETQRNKGNFPGRFSGRQFSNSRSEMNVSTLELGDSALYLCASGDGATDTQYFGPGTRLTVL.

This clonotype appeared a few times. The chain joins TRBV20-1 to TRBJ1-1; D perhaps matches TRBD1 (5 bases). Germline V gene lookup returns CDR1 DFQATT and CDR2 SNEGSKA (reference sequence). The CDR3 is 11 amino acids. Between the trimmed V and J ends, which lost 5 bases and 1 base, there was a span of 5 bases. Written as DNA, the CDR3 is TGCAGTGCTCAGGGGAACACTGAAGCTTTCTTT. The encoded protein is CSAQGNTEAFF.

This clonotype is labeled as medium-sized. The chain combines TRBV14 with TRBJ2-5; 11 bases are a match to TRBD2. The CDR3 runs 14 residues. J gave up 6 bases and V 4 bases, and 4 bases lay outside the gene matches. Germline CDR1 is SGHDN and CDR2 is FVKESK. The CDR3 DNA follows: TGTGCCAGCAGCCGGACTAGCGGGCAGAAGACCCAGTACTTC. Its protein product is CASSRTSGQKTQYF.

This clonotype was seen more than once but under ten times. V is TRBV11-2 and J is TRBJ2-7; D ambiguous. The CDR3 covers 14 residues. Germline values: CDR1 SGHAT, CDR2 FQNNGV. The germline V and J ends were trimmed by 0 bases and 1 base, with 7 bases remaining between them. CDR3 amino acids: CASSLDTFSYEQYF. The CDR3 nucleotides read TGTGCCAGCAGCTTAGACACCTTTTCCTACGAGCAGTACTTC.

This clonotype was seen more than once but under ten times. This rearrangement joins TRBV5-1 to TRBJ1-4; tentatively, D is TRBD1 (5 bases). The CDR3 totals 14 residues. Germline V gene data show CDR1 as SGHRS and CDR2 as YFSETQ. V lost 4 bases to trimming and J lost 5 bases, with 12 bases between them. In nucleotides, the CDR3 is TGCGCCAGCAGCCCGGGACTCCTCAATGAAAAACTGTTTTTT. Its translation is CASSPGLLNEKLFF.

This clonotype was counted many times. The chain carries TRBV28 and TRBJ1-5, with D perhaps matching TRBD1 (5 bases). The CDR3 has 12 amino acids. CDR1 is MDHEN and CDR2 is SYDVKM in the germline V gene. Trimming took off 7 bases at V and 5 bases at J, with 9 bases between the two ends. The CDR3: CASTQTDQPQHF. The CDR3 nucleotides are TGTGCCAGCACCCAGACAGATCAGCCCCAGCATTTT.

This clonotype is deemed medium-sized. This sequence joins TRBV20-1 and TRBJ2-3, with TRBD2 identical over 8 bases. Germline-derived CDR1 and CDR2 are DFQATT and SNEGSKA (reference sequence). The CDR3 runs to 13 residues. The junction had 3 bases not matched to a gene; V was cut back by 1 base and J by 6 bases. The CDR3 region is CSARGPGGDTQYF. CDR3 nucleotide sequence: TGCAGTGCTAGAGGCCCGGGGGGGGATACGCAGTATTTT.

This clonotype is categorized as medium-sized. The chain employs TRBV9 and TRBJ2-7, with D unclear. Germline values: CDR1 SGDLS, CDR2 YYNGEE. The CDR3 has 14 amino acids. Between the trimmed V and J ends, which lost 0 bases and 4 bases, there was a span of 11 bases. DNA for the CDR3: TGTGCCAGCAGCGTAGGTTATGGGGTTTACGAGCAGTACTTC. This translates into CASSVGYGVYEQYF.

V is TRBV7-9 and J is TRBJ2-5, with a weak D call TRBD1 (5 bases). V shed 5 bases and J shed 0 bases, with 7 bases lying between them. Germline V CDR1 and CDR2: SEHNR, FQNEAQ (reference sequence). The CDR3 has 13 residues. CDR3 bases: TGTGCCAGCAGCCGGACATACCAAGAGACCCAGTACTTC. It codes for CASSRTYQETQYF.

This clonotype was seen more than once but under ten times. The rearrangement joins TRBV6-6 to TRBJ1-1; TRBD1 matches 7 bases. The CDR3 runs 18 residues. Per the germline V gene, CDR1 is MNHNY and CDR2 is SVGAGI (reference sequence). With V trimmed by 6 bases and J by 0 bases, 16 bases remained unmatched. The CDR3 region is CASSSLPGSGGLNTEAFF. The CDR3 DNA sequence: TGTGCCAGCAGCTCCCTCCCCGGGTCAGGGGGATTGAACACTGAAGCTTTCTTT.

The chain has TRBV5-6 and TRBJ2-7, with D perhaps matching TRBD2 (6 bases). V gave up 4 bases and J gave up 2 bases, with 13 bases separating them. The CDR3 is 14 amino acids. The V gene's germline CDR1 is SGHDT and CDR2 YYEEEE. The CDR3 bases are TGTGCCAGCAGCGGGGAGGCAGGGCCCTACGAGCAGTACTTC. This sequence encodes CASSGEAGPYEQYF.

Within the sample, this clonotype is medium-sized. The chain is built from TRBV30 and TRBJ2-1, with 11 bases aligning to TRBD1. CDR1 is GTSNPN and CDR2 is SVGIG in the germline V gene (reference sequence). With V trimmed by 2 bases and J by 9 bases, 12 bases remained unmatched. This CDR3 spans 16 amino acids. CDR3 DNA sequence: TGTGCCTGGAGTTTAAGGGGGACAGGGGGAGCGGGTGAGCAGTTCTTC. Translated: CAWSLRGTGGAGEQFF.

This chain uses TRBV4-1 with TRBJ2-1; D may be TRBD2 (6 bases). CDR1 and CDR2 from the germline V gene are MGHRA and YSYEKL. Trimming took off 4 bases at V and 3 bases at J, with 16 bases between the two ends. The CDR3 is 16 residues long. The CDR3 spells CASSLSTSLGYNEQFF. The CDR3 nucleotides are TGCGCCAGCAGCCTTAGTACTAGCCTCGGCTACAATGAGCAGTTCTTC.